This T cell receptor (beta chain) was captured by sequencing in a study of T cells expressing NK-cell markers. Overall study findings and caveats: For a few donors, these clonotypes were likewise the leading ones in the CD3+CD56-NKG2C+ fraction.

Beta-chain TCR cDNA was generated via 5'RACE template switching with UMIs. Reanalyzing the 5' RACE reads, TCRdb keeps one entry per CDR3 protein, without DNA. This sample's table has almost 450,000 distinct CDR3 sequences. A note on this clonotype: Its antigen is still unknown.

The specimen sequenced was blood T cells: a sorted CD56 or NKG2C T cell subset, CD4+ or CD8+ T cells, or bulk PBMC T cells (not recorded which). This clonotype originated in a woman aged 18-69 years in good health.

The chain's CDR3 is CASSKVGHRGDRGLYTGELFF. The chain has TRBV21-1 and TRBJ2-2; there is no DNA to check the TCRdb D call of TRBD1. TRBV21-1 is a listed pseudogene. The CDR3 spans 21 residues.